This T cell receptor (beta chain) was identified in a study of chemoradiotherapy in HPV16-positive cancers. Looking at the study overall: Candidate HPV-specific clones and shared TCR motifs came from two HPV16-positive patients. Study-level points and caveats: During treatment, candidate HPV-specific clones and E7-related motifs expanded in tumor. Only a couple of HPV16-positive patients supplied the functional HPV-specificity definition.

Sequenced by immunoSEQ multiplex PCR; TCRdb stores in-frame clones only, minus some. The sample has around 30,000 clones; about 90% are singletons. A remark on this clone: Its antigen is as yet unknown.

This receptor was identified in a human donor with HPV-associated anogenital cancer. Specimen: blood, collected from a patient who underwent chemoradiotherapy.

The CDR3 is CASSFGYGYTF. CDR3 DNA sequence: TGTGCCAGCAGCTTCGGCTATGGCTACACCTTC. The rearrangement joins TRBV5-6 to TRBJ1-2; D call uncertain. V gave up 2 bases and J gave up 4 bases, with 3 bases separating them. CDR1 is SGHDT and CDR2 is YYEEEE in the germline V gene. The CDR3 consists of 11 residues.